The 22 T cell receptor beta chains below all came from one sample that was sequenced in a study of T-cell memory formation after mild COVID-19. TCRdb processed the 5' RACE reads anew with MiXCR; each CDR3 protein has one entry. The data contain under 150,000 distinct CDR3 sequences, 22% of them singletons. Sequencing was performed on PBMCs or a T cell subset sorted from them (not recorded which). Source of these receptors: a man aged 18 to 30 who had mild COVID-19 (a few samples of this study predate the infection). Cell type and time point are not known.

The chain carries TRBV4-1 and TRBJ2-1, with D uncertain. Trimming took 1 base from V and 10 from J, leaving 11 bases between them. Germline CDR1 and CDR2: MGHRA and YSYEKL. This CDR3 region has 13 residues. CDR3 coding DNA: TGCGCCAGCAGCCAAGCTTTACCCGAGGAGCAGTTCTTC. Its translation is CASSQALPEEQFF.

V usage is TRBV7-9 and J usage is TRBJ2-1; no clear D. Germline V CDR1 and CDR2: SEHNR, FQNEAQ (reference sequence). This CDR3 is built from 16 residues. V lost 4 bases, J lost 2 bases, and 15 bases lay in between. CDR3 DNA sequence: TGTGCCAGCAGCTCCTCAGTAGACGGACCCTACAATGAGCAGTTCTTC. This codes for CASSSSVDGPYNEQFF.

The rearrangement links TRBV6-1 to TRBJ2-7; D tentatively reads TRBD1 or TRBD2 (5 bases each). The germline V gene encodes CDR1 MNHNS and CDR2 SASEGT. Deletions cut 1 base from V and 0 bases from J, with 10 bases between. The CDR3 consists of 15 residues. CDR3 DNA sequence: TGTGCCAGCAGTGAAGGAGAGGGGACCTCCTACGAGCAGTACTTC. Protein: CASSEGEGTSYEQYF.

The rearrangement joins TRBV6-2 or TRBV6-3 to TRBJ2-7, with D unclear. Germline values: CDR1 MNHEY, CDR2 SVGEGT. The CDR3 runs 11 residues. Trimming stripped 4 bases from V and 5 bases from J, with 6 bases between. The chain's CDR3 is CASSSTDEQYV. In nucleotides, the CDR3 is TGTGCCAGCAGTTCTACAGACGAGCAGTACGTC.

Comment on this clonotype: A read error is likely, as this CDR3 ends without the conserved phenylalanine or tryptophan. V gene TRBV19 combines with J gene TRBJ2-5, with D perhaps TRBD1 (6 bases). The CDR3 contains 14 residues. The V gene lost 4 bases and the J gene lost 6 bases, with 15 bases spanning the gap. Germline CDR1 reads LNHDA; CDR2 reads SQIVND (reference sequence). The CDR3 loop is CASSTQRGWKTQYL. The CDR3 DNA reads TGTGCCAGTAGTACGCAAAGGGGGTGGAAGACCCAGTACTTA.

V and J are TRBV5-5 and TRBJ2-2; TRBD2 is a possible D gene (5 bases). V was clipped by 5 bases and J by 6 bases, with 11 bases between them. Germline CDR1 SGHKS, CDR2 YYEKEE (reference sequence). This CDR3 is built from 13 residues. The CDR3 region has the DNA TGTGCCAGCAGACCTACGCGGGCCGGGGAGCTGTTTTTT. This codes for CASRPTRAGELFF. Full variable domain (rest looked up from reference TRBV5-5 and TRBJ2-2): DAGVTQSPTHLIKTRGQQVTLRCSPISGHKSVSWYQQVLGQGPQFIFQYYEKEERGRGNFPDRFSARQFPNYSSELNVNALLLGDSALYLCASRPTRAGELFFGEGSRLTVL.

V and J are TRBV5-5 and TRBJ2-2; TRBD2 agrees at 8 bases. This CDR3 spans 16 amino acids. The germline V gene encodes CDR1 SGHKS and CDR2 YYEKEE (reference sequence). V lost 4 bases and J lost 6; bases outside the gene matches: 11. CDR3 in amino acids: CASSLDQLGRAGELFF. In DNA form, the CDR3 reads TGTGCCAGCAGCCTAGACCAGCTCGGGAGGGCCGGGGAGCTGTTTTTT. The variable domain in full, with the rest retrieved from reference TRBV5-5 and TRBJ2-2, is DAGVTQSPTHLIKTRGQQVTLRCSPISGHKSVSWYQQVLGQGPQFIFQYYEKEERGRGNFPDRFSARQFPNYSSELNVNALLLGDSALYLCASSLDQLGRAGELFFGEGSRLTVL.

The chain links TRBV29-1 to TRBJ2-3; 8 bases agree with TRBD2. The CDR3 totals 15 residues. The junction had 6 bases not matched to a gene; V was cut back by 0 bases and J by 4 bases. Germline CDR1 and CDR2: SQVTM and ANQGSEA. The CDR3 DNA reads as TGCAGCGTTGAAGAAGGTCGGGGGGGCTCAGATACGCAGTATTTT. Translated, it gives CSVEEGRGGSDTQYF.

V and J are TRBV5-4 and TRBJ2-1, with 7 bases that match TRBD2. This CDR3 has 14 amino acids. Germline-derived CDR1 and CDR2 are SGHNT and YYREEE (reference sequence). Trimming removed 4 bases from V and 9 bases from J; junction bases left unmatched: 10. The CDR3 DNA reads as TGTGCCAGCAGCCTGAGCGGCGGGGAGGGTGAGCAGTTCTTC. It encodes CASSLSGGEGEQFF.

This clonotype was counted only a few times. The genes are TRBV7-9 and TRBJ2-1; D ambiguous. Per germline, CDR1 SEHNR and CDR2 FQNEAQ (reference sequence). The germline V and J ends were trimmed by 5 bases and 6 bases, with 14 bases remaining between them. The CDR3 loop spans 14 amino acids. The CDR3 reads CASSPALPLNEQFF. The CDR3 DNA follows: TGTGCCAGCAGCCCGGCCCTACCACTCAATGAGCAGTTCTTC.

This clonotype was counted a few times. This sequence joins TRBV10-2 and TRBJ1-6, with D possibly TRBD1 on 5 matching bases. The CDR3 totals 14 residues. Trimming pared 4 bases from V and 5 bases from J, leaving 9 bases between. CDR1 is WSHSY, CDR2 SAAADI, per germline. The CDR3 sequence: CASSVGGDNSPLHF. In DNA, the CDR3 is TGCGCCAGCAGTGTTGGGGGGGATAATTCACCCCTCCACTTT.

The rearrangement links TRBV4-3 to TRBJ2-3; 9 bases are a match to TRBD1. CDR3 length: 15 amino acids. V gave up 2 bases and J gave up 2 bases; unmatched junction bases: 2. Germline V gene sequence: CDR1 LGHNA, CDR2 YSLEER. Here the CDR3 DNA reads TGCGCCAGCAGCCAAAGGGACAGGGACACAGATACGCAGTATTTT. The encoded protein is CASSQRDRDTDTQYF.

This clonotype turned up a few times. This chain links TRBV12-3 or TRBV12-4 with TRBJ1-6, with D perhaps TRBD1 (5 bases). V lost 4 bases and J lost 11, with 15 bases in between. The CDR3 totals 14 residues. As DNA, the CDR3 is TGTGCCAGCAGTTCACTCCTCAGGGTTGCACCCCTCCACTTT. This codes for CASSSLLRVAPLHF.

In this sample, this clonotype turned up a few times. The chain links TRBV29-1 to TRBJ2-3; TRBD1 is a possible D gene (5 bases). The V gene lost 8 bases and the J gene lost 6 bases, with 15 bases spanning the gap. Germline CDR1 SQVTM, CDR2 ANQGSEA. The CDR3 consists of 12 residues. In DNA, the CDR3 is TGCAGCTTCAGGGAAGGGTGGGATACGCAGTATTTT. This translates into CSFREGWDTQYF.

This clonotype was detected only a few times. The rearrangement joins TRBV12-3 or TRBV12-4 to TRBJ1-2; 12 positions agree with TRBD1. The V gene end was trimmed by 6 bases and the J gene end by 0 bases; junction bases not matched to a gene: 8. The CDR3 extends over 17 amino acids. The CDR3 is CASRPRDRGLANYGYTF. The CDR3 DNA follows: TGTGCCAGCAGGCCCCGGGACAGGGGGCTCGCTAACTATGGCTACACCTTC.

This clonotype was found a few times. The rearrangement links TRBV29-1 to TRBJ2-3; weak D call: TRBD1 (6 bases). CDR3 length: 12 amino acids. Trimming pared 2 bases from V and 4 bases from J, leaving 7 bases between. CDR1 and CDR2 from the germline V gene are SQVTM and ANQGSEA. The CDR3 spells CSVERGSDTQYF. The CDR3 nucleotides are TGCAGCGTTGAAAGGGGGTCAGATACGCAGTATTTT.

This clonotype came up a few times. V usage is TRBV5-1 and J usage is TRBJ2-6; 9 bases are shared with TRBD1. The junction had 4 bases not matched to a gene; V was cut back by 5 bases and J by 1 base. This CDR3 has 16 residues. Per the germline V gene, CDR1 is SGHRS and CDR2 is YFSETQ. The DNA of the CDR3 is TGCGCCAGCAGACCAGACAGGGGGTCTGGGGCCAACGTCCTGACTTTC. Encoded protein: CASRPDRGSGANVLTF. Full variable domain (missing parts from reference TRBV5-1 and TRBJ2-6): KAGVTQTPRYLIKTRGQQVTLSCSPISGHRSVSWYQQTPGQGLQFLFEYFSETQRNKGNFPGRFSGRQFSNSRSEMNVSTLELGDSALYLCASRPDRGSGANVLTFGAGSRLTVL.

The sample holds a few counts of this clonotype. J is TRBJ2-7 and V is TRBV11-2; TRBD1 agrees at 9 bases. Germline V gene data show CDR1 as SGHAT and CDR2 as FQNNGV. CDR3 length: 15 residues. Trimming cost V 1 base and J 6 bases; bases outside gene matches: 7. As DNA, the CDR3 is TGTGCCAGCAGCTTAGCGGACAGGGGTAGGGTCGAGCAGTACTTC. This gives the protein CASSLADRGRVEQYF.

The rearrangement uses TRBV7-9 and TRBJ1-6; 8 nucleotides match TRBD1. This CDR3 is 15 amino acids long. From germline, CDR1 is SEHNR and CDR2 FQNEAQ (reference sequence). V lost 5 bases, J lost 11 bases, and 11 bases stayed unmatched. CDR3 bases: TGTGCCAGCAGCCTCTTGGGGACAGGAGCTACACCCCTCCACTTT. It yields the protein CASSLLGTGATPLHF. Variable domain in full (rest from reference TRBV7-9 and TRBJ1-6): DTGVSQNPRHKITKRGQNVTFRCDPISEHNRLYWYRQTLGQGPEFLTYFQNEAQLEKSRLLSDRFSAERPKGSFSTLEIQRTEQGDSAMYLCASSLLGTGATPLHFGNGTRLTVT.

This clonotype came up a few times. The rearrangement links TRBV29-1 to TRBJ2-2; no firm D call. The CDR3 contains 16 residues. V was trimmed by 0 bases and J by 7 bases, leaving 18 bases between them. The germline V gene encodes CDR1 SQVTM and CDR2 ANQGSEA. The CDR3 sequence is CSVEDPTDGVDGELFF. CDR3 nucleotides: TGCAGCGTTGAAGATCCCACGGACGGCGTCGACGGGGAGCTGTTTTTT.

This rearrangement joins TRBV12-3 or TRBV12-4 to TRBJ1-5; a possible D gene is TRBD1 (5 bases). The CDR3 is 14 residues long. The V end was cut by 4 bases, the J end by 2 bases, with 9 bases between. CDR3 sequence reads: CASSSRDGNQPQHF. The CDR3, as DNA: TGTGCCAGCAGTTCCCGGGACGGCAATCAGCCCCAGCATTTT.

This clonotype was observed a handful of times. This CDR3 reads CASSWGTSGAKNIQYF. The CDR3, as DNA: TGCGCCAGCAGCTGGGGGACCAGCGGGGCCAAAAACATTCAGTACTTC. The chain links TRBV5-1 to TRBJ2-4, with a tentative D call TRBD2 (6 bases). CDR1 and CDR2 from the germline V gene are SGHRS and YFSETQ. The CDR3 covers 16 residues. The V and J ends lost 3 bases and 1 base respectively, with 14 bases between them.